The present entry profiles one T cell receptor beta chain with its context. Its antigen is undetermined. Germline V gene data show CDR1 as SNHLY and CDR2 as FYNNEI. V dropped 8 bases and J dropped 5; count of bases not matched to a gene: 8. This CDR3 has 13 amino acids. This entry is derived from a study of cytomegalovirus exposure and HLA in healthy donors. Study conclusions and caveats: Analysis was performed later, and it showed HLA-associated TCR beta chains to be more clonally expanded than equally common others.

The PCR made use of 60 Vbeta and 13 Jbeta primers. The assay was immunoSEQ multiplex PCR, and TCRdb's table has in-frame clones only and misses some. In the table there are 190,000 or so clones, approximately 82% of which are singletons. The TCR was taken from a woman in her forties or fifties in good health and CMV-seropositive. The chain recombines TRBV2 with TRBJ2-7; 8 bases align to TRBD1. Sequencing was done on a sample of PBMCs. This CDR3 reads CASLTGVKDEQYF. The CDR3 nucleotides are TGTGCCAGCTTGACAGGGGTCAAGGACGAGCAGTACTTC.